Below, 28 T cell receptor beta chains from the same sample are listed, as sequenced in a study of control samples from healthy donors and cancer patients (dated by TCRdb to 2020 to 2021). Library construction relied on the immunoSEQ multiplex PCR assay. TCRdb obtained this table from immuneACCESS and retained in-frame rearrangements with V and J assigned. These tables miss some clones; where compared with another copy, unresolved V genes account for less than half of the shortfall, and the remainder is unexplained. The sample table holds 50,000 or so clones, of which roughly 95% were seen once. The ten most abundant clones make up around 1% of the sample. Sequenced: blood. The receptor set was obtained from a young woman in good health.

This clone occurred once. V is TRBV11-2 and J is TRBJ2-3, with a possible D match to TRBD1 (5 bases). V lost 5 bases and J lost 7, with 22 bases in between. Germline CDR1 is SGHAT and CDR2 is FQNNGV. The CDR3 spans 16 residues. This CDR3 reads CASSRTGDLGLYTQYF. In DNA, the CDR3 is TGTGCCAGCAGCCGCACTGGGGATCTGGGGCTGTATACGCAGTATTTT. Looking up the rest from reference TRBV11-2 and TRBJ2-3 gives the full variable domain: EAGVAQSPRYKIIEKRQSVAFWCNPISGHATLYWYQQILGQGPKLLIQFQNNGVVDDSQLPKDRFSAERLKGVDSTLKIQPAKLEDSAVYLCASSRTGDLGLYTQYFGPGTRLTVL.

The rearrangement links TRBV27 to TRBJ2-7, with D tentatively TRBD2 (6 bases). Trimming cost V 8 bases and J 1 base, with 6 bases left between them. The CDR3 totals 11 residues. The germline gives CDR1 MNHEY, CDR2 SMNVEV (reference sequence). The CDR3 loop reads CASGGSYEQYF. The CDR3 DNA reads as TGTGCCAGCGGGGGGTCCTACGAGCAGTACTTC.

The CDR3 sequence: CASSLSGGADTQYF. CDR3 sequence (DNA): TGTGCCAGCAGTCTAAGCGGGGGGGCTGATACGCAGTATTTT. The V call is TRBV2, the J call TRBJ2-3, with 10 bases fitting TRBD2. CDR1 and CDR2 (germline): SNHLY, FYNNEI. The length of the CDR3 is 14 residues. Germline trimming cut 5 bases from V and 6 bases from J; bases unmatched to any gene: 5.

The genes are TRBV7-3 and TRBJ2-1; TRBD1 might be the D (5 bases). Germline CDR1 reads SGHTA; CDR2 reads FQGTGA. The CDR3 contains 15 residues. V was shortened by 5 bases and J by 6 bases, with 17 bases between the two germline ends. The DNA for the CDR3 is TGTGCCAGCAGCCCAGACAGAGCCCTCTTCAATGAGCAGTTCTTC. It is translated as CASSPDRALFNEQFF.

The chain employs TRBV6-5 and TRBJ2-2; 7 positions agree with TRBD1. V trimming: 7 bases; J trimming: 1 base; junction bases outside the gene matches: 6. The CDR3 has 15 amino acids. Germline loops: CDR1 MNHEY, CDR2 SVGAGI. The CDR3 loop is CASTFRTGNTGELFF. CDR3 sequence (DNA): TGTGCCAGCACCTTTAGGACAGGGAACACCGGGGAGCTGTTTTTT.

The rearrangement joins TRBV3-1 (or the pseudogene TRBV3-2) to TRBJ2-7; D may be TRBD2 (5 bases). The V end lost 4 bases, the J end lost 3 bases, and 10 bases lay between the germline ends. In germline, CDR1 is LGHDT, CDR2 YNNKEL (reference sequence). This CDR3 region has 13 residues. CDR3 bases: TGTGCCAGCAGCCCGGGGATCAACTACGAGCAGTACTTC. Protein product: CASSPGINYEQYF.

CDR3 region: CASSPGGYGYTF. The CDR3 nucleotides are TGTGCCAGCAGCCCGGGCGGCTATGGCTACACCTTC. The rearrangement links TRBV11-2 to TRBJ1-2; D remains unclear. Trimming cost V 5 bases and J 4 bases, with 8 bases left between them. CDR3 size: 12 residues. Looked up from germline, CDR1 is SGHAT and CDR2 is FQNNGV.

This clone was observed a single time. The rearrangement uses TRBV28 and TRBJ1-1; possible D gene TRBD1, 6 bases. The germline V gene has CDR1 MDHEN and CDR2 SYDVKM. This CDR3 comprises 15 residues. The ends were cut back, 6 bases at V and 1 base at J, with 15 bases in the middle. This CDR3 reads CASSLRGVWNTEAFF. The CDR3 region has the DNA TGTGCCAGCAGCCTCAGGGGTGTATGGAACACTGAAGCTTTCTTT.

This clone was counted a single time. The gene calls are TRBV19 and TRBJ2-3; TRBD2 is a possible D gene (5 bases). Trimming removed 5 bases at V and 0 bases at J, with 15 bases between. The V gene's germline CDR1 is LNHDA and CDR2 SQIVND (reference sequence). The CDR3 has 16 residues. DNA of the CDR3: TGTGCCAGTAGTTCGAGGGTGAGGGCTAGCACAGATACGCAGTATTTT. This gives the protein CASSSRVRASTDTQYF. The entire variable domain, with the rest obtained from reference TRBV19 and TRBJ2-3, is as follows: DGGITQSPKYLFRKEGQNVTLSCEQNLNHDAMYWYRQDPGQGLRLIYYSQIVNDFQKGDIAEGYSVSREKKESFPLTVTSAQKNPTAFYLCASSSRVRASTDTQYFGPGTRLTVL.

The chain links TRBV14 to TRBJ2-1, with 11 nucleotides matching TRBD1. CDR3 length equals 18 residues. Germline V gene lookup returns CDR1 SGHDN and CDR2 FVKESK. V dropped 1 base and J dropped 7; count of bases not matched to a gene: 12. CDR3 region: CASSQGVYGDRGANEQFF. CDR3 bases: TGTGCCAGCAGCCAAGGAGTGTACGGGGACAGGGGGGCAAATGAGCAGTTCTTC.

This chain joins TRBV10-1 and TRBJ2-3; 9 bases are a match to TRBD2. The V gene end was trimmed by 0 bases and the J gene end by 1 base; junction bases not matched to a gene: 11. The CDR3 extends over 19 amino acids. CDR1 WNHNN and CDR2 SYGVQD come from the germline V gene (reference sequence). The CDR3: CASSESLAGGRGGTDTQYF. The CDR3 DNA sequence: TGCGCCAGCAGTGAGTCGCTCGCGGGGGGGCGGGGGGGCACAGATACGCAGTATTTT.

CDR3 sequence: CATTSTGGAYGYTF. The DNA of the CDR3 is TGTGCCACCACGTCGACAGGAGGGGCCTATGGCTACACCTTC. The chain has TRBV15 and TRBJ1-2; D is perhaps TRBD1 (6 bases). This CDR3 has 14 residues. Looked up from germline, CDR1 is LNHNV and CDR2 is YYDKDF (reference sequence). V gave up 7 bases and J gave up 4 bases, with 16 bases separating them.

This chain links TRBV5-8 with TRBJ1-1; D is undetermined. Germline loops: CDR1 SGHTS, CDR2 YDEGEE. This CDR3 comprises 15 residues. The ends were cut back, 3 bases at V and 1 base at J, with 13 bases in the middle. The CDR3 region is CASSSIHLANTEAFF. The DNA for the CDR3 is TGTGCCAGCAGCTCAATCCACCTAGCGAACACTGAAGCTTTCTTT.

This chain connects TRBV19 to TRBJ1-1, with 7 bases lining up with TRBD1. The CDR3 consists of 14 residues. Looked up from germline, CDR1 is LNHDA and CDR2 is SQIVND (reference sequence). The V segment lost 5 bases and the J segment 4 bases; nucleotides outside the gene matches: 7. CDR3 region: CASSPWTGSTEAFF. The CDR3 region has the DNA TGTGCCAGTAGTCCTTGGACAGGATCCACTGAAGCTTTCTTT.

V usage is TRBV7-7 and J usage is TRBJ2-2; 7 nucleotides align to TRBD2. The CDR3 consists of 15 residues. V shed 5 bases and J 5 bases; nucleotides not matched to a gene: 8. CDR1 SSHAT and CDR2 FNYEAQ come from the germline V gene (reference sequence). CDR3 protein: CASSLWASGTGELFF. The CDR3 region has the DNA TGTGCCAGCAGCCTTTGGGCTAGCGGTACCGGGGAGCTGTTTTTT.

The chain couples TRBV11-3 to TRBJ2-2, with D possibly being TRBD1 (6 bases). Trimming left V 5 bases short and J 8 bases short, with 21 bases between. The germline V gene encodes CDR1 SGHNT and CDR2 YENEEA. The CDR3 has 16 residues. In nucleotides, the CDR3 is TGTGCCAGCAGCCCAGGGACATCCCACATTAGTGGGGAGCTGTTTTTT. The encoded protein is CASSPGTSHISGELFF.

In this sample, this clone turned up once. The V and J genes are TRBV28 and TRBJ1-4; D not resolved. Germline lookup yields CDR1 MDHEN and CDR2 SYDVKM. Trimming stripped 5 bases from V and 4 bases from J, with 8 bases between. This CDR3 has 13 amino acids. CDR3 sequence: CASSEEYNEKLFF. The CDR3 DNA is TGTGCCAGCAGTGAGGAGTATAATGAAAAACTGTTTTTT.

V gene TRBV15 combines with J gene TRBJ1-1, with 10 bases aligning to TRBD1. V shed 1 base, J shed 3 bases, and the junction held 5 bases outside the gene matches. CDR1 is LNHNV, CDR2 YYDKDF, per germline (reference sequence). The CDR3 spans 16 residues. The CDR3 bases are TGTGCCACCAGCAGAGGGTTCGGACAGGGGGACACTGAAGCTTTCTTT. It is translated as CATSRGFGQGDTEAFF.

The chain couples TRBV6-1 to TRBJ2-7; tentative D call: TRBD1 (5 bases). The CDR3 runs to 15 residues. Germline V CDR1 and CDR2: MNHNS, SASEGT. With 0 bases removed from V and 2 bases from J, the gap between germline ends came to 11 bases. The CDR3 reads CASSEAPGSPYEQYF. In nucleotides, the CDR3 is TGTGCCAGCAGTGAAGCCCCAGGGTCACCCTACGAGCAGTACTTC.

The V call is TRBV12-3 or TRBV12-4, the J call TRBJ2-1; D call uncertain. V lost 2 bases and J 7 bases, leaving 3 bases between the germline ends. The CDR3 is made up of 11 amino acids. The chain's CDR3 is CASSLKNEQFF. The CDR3 coding sequence is TGTGCCAGCAGTTTAAAGAATGAGCAGTTCTTC.

On this clone: Distinct nucleotide sequences in the sample also encode this CDR3. This rearrangement joins TRBV28 to TRBJ1-1; D remains unclear. CDR3 length: 12 residues. Germline V gene data show CDR1 as MDHEN and CDR2 as SYDVKM. V was shortened by 1 base and J by 4 bases, with 4 bases between the two germline ends. CDR3 sequence: CASSLLGTEAFF. Here the CDR3 DNA reads TGTGCCAGCAGTTTATTAGGCACTGAAGCTTTCTTT.

The chain is built from TRBV13 and TRBJ2-3; D is unresolved. The CDR3 has 12 amino acids. Germline CDR1 and CDR2: PRHDT and FYEKMQ (reference sequence). With 3 bases removed from V and 6 bases from J, the gap between germline ends came to 7 bases. The CDR3 sequence: CASSLFRDTQYF. CDR3 bases: TGTGCCAGCAGCTTGTTTCGGGATACGCAGTATTTT. The entire variable domain, with the rest obtained from reference TRBV13 and TRBJ2-3, is as follows: AAGVIQSPRHLIKEKRETATLKCYPIPRHDTVYWYQQGPGQDPQFLISFYEKMQSDKGSIPDRFSAQQFSDYHSELNMSSLELGDSALYFCASSLFRDTQYFGPGTRLTVL.

The gene calls are TRBV21-1 and TRBJ1-2. TRBV21-1 is a recognized pseudogene. The CDR3 consists of 13 residues. The CDR3 loop reads CARSLRAWYGYTF. The CDR3, as DNA: TGTGCCAGAAGCCTTAGGGCTTGGTATGGCTACACCTTC.

The CDR3 region is CASNAAGVWTEAFF. DNA of the CDR3: TGTGCCAGCAACGCAGCAGGGGTATGGACTGAAGCTTTCTTT. This chain joins TRBV27 and TRBJ1-1; tentative D call: TRBD1 (6 bases). CDR3 length equals 14 residues. Looked up from germline, CDR1 is MNHEY and CDR2 is SMNVEV (reference sequence). Trimming removed 7 bases from V and 5 bases from J, with 17 bases in between.

This clone was seen a single time. This sequence joins TRBV19 and TRBJ1-3; 8 positions agree with TRBD1. CDR1 is LNHDA and CDR2 is SQIVND in the germline V gene (reference sequence). The trim removed 3 bases at V and 5 bases at J, leaving 3 bases unmatched. The CDR3 consists of 14 residues. As DNA, the CDR3 is TGTGCCAGTAGTATTAGCAGGGGGCGAAACACCATATATTTT. Its translation: CASSISRGRNTIYF.

The chain employs TRBV12-1 and TRBJ2-1; the table's D call, TRBD2, has no DNA check behind it. TRBV12-1 is designated a pseudogene. This CDR3 contains 17 residues. DNA for the CDR3: TGTGCCAGCAGCTTTTCCCCCCCGCTAGCGGTCCCCAATGAGCAGTTCTTC. This codes for CASSFSPPLAVPNEQFF.

This chain links TRBV5-4 with TRBJ1-1, with TRBD1 matching over 9 bases. The CDR3 extends over 15 amino acids. Germline values: CDR1 SGHNT, CDR2 YYREEE (reference sequence). V lost 2 bases to trimming and J lost 5 bases; unmatched junction nucleotides: 7. The CDR3 DNA is TGTGCCAGCAGCTTTACAGGGGGCTTGGAGACTGAAGCTTTCTTT. Translated, it gives CASSFTGGLETEAFF.

The chain employs TRBV19 and TRBJ1-6; no clear D gene. There are 17 residues in the CDR3. Trimming removed 3 bases at V and 9 bases at J, with 21 bases between. Germline V gene sequence: CDR1 LNHDA, CDR2 SQIVND (reference sequence). CDR3 region: CASSIIGAGYGSSPLHF. CDR3 coding DNA: TGTGCCAGTAGTATTATCGGAGCGGGGTACGGAAGTTCACCCCTCCACTTT.